This is a list of T cell receptor beta chains from one sample in a study of blood T cell repertoires in COVID-19. The table came from immunoSEQ multiplex PCR; TCRdb's copy has only in-frame clones and leaves some out. The sample records 30,000 to 40,000 clones, about 75% being singletons. Sequencing was performed on peripheral blood. Every receptor here comes from a man at least 80 years old with active or convalescent COVID-19. Both conserved end residues are part of each CDR3. D genes are given only for firm matches. Rows may omit the clone size; those that give it use once, few, many or a size class.

v_gene	j_gene	abundance	len	d_gene	CDR3nt	CDR3aa
TRBV7-7	TRBJ1-1	few	13	-	TGTGCCAGCAGCTTATCGGGGGACACTGAAGCTTTCTTT	CASSLSGDTEAFF
TRBV27	TRBJ2-7	medium-sized	14	TRBD1	TGTGCCAGCAGTTCCTGGACAGGGACAAACGAGCAGTACTTC	CASSSWTGTNEQYF
TRBV2	TRBJ2-3	-	14	-	TGTGCCAGCGAGGGCTGGAAGGATACAGATACGCAGTATTTT	CASEGWKDTDTQYF
TRBV2	TRBJ2-7	-	18	TRBD1	TGTGCCAGCAGGATGGGACAGGGGGCGTTTTTTTCATACTTTGAGCAGTACTTC	CASRMGQGAFFSYFEQYF
TRBV7-9	TRBJ2-3	-	16	TRBD2	TGTGCCAGCAGCTACCCGACTAGCGGTAACACAGATACGCAGTATTTT	CASSYPTSGNTDTQYF
TRBV2	TRBJ2-1	-	16	TRBD1	TGTGCCAGCAGCACTTCGGACAGGACGGGGCACAATGAGCAGTTCTTC	CASSTSDRTGHNEQFF
TRBV18	TRBJ2-1	-	15	TRBD2	TGTGCCAGCTCACCATCCCCTAGCGGGAGGGATGAGCAGTTCTTC	CASSPSPSGRDEQFF
TRBV28	TRBJ2-3	-	14	TRBD1	TGTGCCAGCGGGGGACAGGGGTCCACAGATACGCAGTATTTT	CASGGQGSTDTQYF
TRBV28	TRBJ2-7	-	13	TRBD2	TGTGCCAGCAGTTTTAAGGGGAGGGACGAGCAGTACTTC	CASSFKGRDEQYF
TRBV19	TRBJ2-6	-	17	TRBD1	TGTGCCAGTAGTAGAGGACAGGGGCGCTCTGGGGCCAACGTCCTGACTTTC	CASSRGQGRSGANVLTF
TRBV28	TRBJ2-2	-	15	-	TGTGCCAGCAGTTTCGCAGCGGATAACACCGGGGAGCTGTTTTTT	CASSFAADNTGELFF
TRBV13	TRBJ2-2	-	14	-	TGTGCCAGCAGTTCCGGGACTCCCACCGGGGAGCTGTTTTTT	CASSSGTPTGELFF
TRBV14	TRBJ1-1	few	18	TRBD1	TGTGCCAGCAGCCAAATACGAGTCTTACGGACAGGGGACTATGAAGCTTTCTTT	CASSQIRVLRTGDYEAFF
TRBV27	TRBJ2-1	-	16	TRBD2	TGTGCCAGCAGTTTTCGCGGCGGGAGGCTCACCAATGAGCAGTTCTTC	CASSFRGGRLTNEQFF
TRBV10-3	TRBJ2-7	-	14	-	TGTGCCATCAGTGAGTCGAATCAGGGGAACGAGCAGTACTTC	CAISESNQGNEQYF
TRBV27	TRBJ2-1	once	15	-	TGTGCCAGCAGTTACTCCGCGGCAGGGCACAATGAGCAGTTCTTC	CASSYSAAGHNEQFF